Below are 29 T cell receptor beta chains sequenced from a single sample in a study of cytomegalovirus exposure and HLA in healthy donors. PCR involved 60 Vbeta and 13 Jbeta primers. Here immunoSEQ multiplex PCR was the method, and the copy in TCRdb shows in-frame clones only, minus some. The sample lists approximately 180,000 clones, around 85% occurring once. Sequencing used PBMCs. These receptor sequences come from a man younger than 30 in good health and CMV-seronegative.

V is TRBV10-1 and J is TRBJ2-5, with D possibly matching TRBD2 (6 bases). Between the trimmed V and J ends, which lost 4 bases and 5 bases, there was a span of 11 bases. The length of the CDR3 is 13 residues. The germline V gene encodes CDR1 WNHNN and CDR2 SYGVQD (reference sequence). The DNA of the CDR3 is TGCGCCAGCAGTGGGGGGGTGGGGGAGACCCAGTACTTC. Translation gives CASSGGVGETQYF.

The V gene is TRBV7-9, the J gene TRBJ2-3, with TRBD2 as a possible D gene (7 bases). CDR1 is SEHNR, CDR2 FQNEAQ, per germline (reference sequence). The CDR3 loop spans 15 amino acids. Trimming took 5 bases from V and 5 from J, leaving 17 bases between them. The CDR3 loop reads CASSQWGGQGDTQYF. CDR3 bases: TGTGCCAGCAGCCAATGGGGGGGGCAGGGAGATACGCAGTATTTT.

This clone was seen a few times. DNA of the CDR3: TGTGCTAGTGGTTTTGGACGGGGCACCGGGGAGCTGTTTTTT. Its protein product is CASGFGRGTGELFF. This chain links TRBV12-5 with TRBJ2-2; tentative D call: TRBD2 (5 bases). The CDR3 contains 14 residues. Deletions cut 3 bases from V and 4 bases from J, with 9 bases between. CDR1 and CDR2 from the germline V gene are LGHNT and FRNRAP.

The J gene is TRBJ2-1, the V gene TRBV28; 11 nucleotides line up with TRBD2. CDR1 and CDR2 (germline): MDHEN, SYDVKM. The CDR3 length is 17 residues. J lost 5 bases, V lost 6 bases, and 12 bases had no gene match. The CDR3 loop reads CASSRVSGRGGHNEQFF. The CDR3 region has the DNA TGTGCCAGCAGCAGGGTTAGCGGGAGGGGAGGGCACAATGAGCAGTTCTTC.

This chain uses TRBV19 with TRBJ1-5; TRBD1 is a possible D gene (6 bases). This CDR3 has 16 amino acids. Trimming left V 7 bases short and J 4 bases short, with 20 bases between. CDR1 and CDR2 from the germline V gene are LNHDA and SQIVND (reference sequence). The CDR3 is CASIDRSGGRNQPQHF. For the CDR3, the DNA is TGTGCCAGTATTGACAGGTCGGGGGGACGTAATCAGCCCCAGCATTTT.

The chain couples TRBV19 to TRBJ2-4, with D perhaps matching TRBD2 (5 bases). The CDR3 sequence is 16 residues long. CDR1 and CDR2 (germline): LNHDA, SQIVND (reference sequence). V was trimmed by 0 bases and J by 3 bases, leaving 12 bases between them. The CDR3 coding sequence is TGTGCCAGTAGTATAGATACAACCGCGGGCAAAAACATTCAGTACTTC. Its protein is CASSIDTTAGKNIQYF.

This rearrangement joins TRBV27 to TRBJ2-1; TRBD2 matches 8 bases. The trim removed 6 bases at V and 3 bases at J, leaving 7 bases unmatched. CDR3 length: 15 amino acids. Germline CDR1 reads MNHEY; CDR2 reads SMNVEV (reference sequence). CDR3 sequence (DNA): TGTGCCAGCAGCATCGGGACTAGTGACTACAATGAGCAGTTCTTC. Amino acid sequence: CASSIGTSDYNEQFF.

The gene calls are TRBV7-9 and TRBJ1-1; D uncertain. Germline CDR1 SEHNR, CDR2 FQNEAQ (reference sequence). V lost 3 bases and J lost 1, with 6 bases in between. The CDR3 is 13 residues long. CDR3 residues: CASSLNGNTEAFF. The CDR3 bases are TGTGCCAGCAGCTTGAACGGGAACACTGAAGCTTTCTTT.

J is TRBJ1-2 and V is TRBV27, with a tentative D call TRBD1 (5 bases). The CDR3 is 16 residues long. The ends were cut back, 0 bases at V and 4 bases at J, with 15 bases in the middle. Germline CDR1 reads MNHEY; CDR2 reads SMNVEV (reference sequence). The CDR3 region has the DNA TGTGCCAGCAGTTTATCGCCCCAGGTTGGGGCCTATGGCTACACCTTC. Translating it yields CASSLSPQVGAYGYTF.

The CDR3 loop reads CASSLGVSGTSGTTQYF. CDR3 nucleotides: TGTGCCAGCAGCTTAGGAGTCTCGGGAACTAGCGGGACGACCCAGTACTTC. This chain links TRBV7-6 with TRBJ2-5; TRBD2 aligns across 10 bases. The CDR3 consists of 17 residues. V shed 1 base, J shed 7 bases, and the junction held 12 bases outside the gene matches. From germline, CDR1 is SGHVS and CDR2 FNYEAQ. Together with reference TRBV7-6 and TRBJ2-5, the CDR3 gives the full variable domain: GAGVSQSPRYKVTKRGQDVALRCDPISGHVSLYWYRQALGQGPEFLTYFNYEAQQDKSGLPNDRFSAERPEGSISTLTIQRTEQRDSAMYRCASSLGVSGTSGTTQYFGPGTRLLVL.

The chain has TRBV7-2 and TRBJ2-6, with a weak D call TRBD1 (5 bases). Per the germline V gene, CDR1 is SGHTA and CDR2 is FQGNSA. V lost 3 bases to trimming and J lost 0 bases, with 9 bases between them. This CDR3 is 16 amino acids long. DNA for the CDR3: TGTGCCAGCAGCTTCCACAGGCGCTCTGGGGCCAACGTCCTGACTTTC. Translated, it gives CASSFHRRSGANVLTF.

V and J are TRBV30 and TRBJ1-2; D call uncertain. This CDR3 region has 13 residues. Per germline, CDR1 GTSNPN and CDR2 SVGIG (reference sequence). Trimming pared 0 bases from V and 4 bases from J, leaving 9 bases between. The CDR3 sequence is CAWSVAPGYGYTF. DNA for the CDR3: TGTGCCTGGAGTGTAGCCCCGGGCTATGGCTACACCTTC.

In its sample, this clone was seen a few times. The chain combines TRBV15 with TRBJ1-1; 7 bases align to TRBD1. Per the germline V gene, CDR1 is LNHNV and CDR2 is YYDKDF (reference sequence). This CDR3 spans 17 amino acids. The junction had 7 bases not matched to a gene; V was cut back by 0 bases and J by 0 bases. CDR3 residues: CATSRDLEGALNTEAFF. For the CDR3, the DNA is TGTGCCACCAGCAGAGATCTGGAGGGGGCTTTGAACACTGAAGCTTTCTTT.

CDR3: CASSEQVSNTGELFF. Written as DNA, the CDR3 is TGTGCCAGCAGCGAACAGGTTTCGAACACCGGGGAGCTGTTTTTT. This sequence joins TRBV9 and TRBJ2-2; D might be TRBD1 (5 bases). This CDR3 is built from 15 residues. The germline V gene encodes CDR1 SGDLS and CDR2 YYNGEE. The V end was cut by 3 bases, the J end by 0 bases, with 9 bases between.

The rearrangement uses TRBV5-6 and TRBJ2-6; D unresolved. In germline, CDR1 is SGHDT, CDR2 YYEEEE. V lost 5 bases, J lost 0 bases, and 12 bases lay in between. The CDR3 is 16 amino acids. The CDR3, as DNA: TGTGCCAGCAGTACAGCTCCGAGCTCTGGGGCCAACGTCCTGACTTTC. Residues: CASSTAPSSGANVLTF.

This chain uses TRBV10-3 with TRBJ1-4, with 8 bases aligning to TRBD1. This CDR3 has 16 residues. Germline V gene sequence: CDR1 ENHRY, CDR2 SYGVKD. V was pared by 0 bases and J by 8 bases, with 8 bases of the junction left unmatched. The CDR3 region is CAISESSSGGQEKLFF. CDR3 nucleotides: TGTGCCATCAGTGAGTCGTCGTCAGGGGGCCAGGAAAAACTGTTTTTT.

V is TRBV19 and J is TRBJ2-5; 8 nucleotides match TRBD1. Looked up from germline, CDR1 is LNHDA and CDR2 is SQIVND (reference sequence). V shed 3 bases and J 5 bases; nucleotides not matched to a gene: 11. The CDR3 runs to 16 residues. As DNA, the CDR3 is TGTGCCAGTAGTATTGAACCGGCAGGGGGCCAGGAGACCCAGTACTTC. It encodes CASSIEPAGGQETQYF.

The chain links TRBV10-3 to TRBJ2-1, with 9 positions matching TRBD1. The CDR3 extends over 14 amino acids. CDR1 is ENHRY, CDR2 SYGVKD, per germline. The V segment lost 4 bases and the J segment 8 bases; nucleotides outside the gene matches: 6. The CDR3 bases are TGTGCCATCAGTGCGGGACAGGGAACGGATGAGCAGTTCTTC. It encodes CAISAGQGTDEQFF.

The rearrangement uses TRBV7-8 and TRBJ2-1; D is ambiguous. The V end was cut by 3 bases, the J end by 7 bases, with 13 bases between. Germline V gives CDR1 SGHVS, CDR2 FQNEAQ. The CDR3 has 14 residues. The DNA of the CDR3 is TGTGCCAGCAGCTTTCCCTTCCTACAGAATGAGCAGTTCTTC. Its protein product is CASSFPFLQNEQFF.

The chain's CDR3 is CSVEEEERPNTEAFF. CDR3 coding DNA: TGCAGCGTTGAAGAAGAGGAAAGGCCTAACACTGAAGCTTTCTTT. This chain connects TRBV29-1 to TRBJ1-1; D call uncertain. This CDR3 spans 15 amino acids. V lost 0 bases and J lost 2, with 13 bases in between. The germline gives CDR1 SQVTM, CDR2 ANQGSEA.

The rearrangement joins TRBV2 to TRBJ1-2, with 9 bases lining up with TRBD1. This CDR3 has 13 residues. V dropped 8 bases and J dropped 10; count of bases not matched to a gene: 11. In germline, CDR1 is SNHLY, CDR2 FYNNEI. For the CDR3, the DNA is TGTGCCAGCGTTAGACAGGGGGGGTCATTCTACACCTTC. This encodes CASVRQGGSFYTF.

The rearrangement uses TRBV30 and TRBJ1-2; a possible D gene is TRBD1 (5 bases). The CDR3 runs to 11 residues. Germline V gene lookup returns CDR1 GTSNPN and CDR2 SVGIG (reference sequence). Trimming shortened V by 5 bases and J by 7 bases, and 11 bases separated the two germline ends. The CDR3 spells CAWRQGGGYTF. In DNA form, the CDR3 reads TGTGCCTGGCGCCAGGGAGGTGGCTACACCTTC.

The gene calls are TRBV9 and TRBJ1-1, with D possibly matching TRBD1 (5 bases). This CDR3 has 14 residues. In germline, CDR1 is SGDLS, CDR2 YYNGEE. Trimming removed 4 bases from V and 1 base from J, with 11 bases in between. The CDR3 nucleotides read TGTGCCAGCAGCTCTAGCGGGGGGAACACTGAAGCTTTCTTT. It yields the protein CASSSSGGNTEAFF.

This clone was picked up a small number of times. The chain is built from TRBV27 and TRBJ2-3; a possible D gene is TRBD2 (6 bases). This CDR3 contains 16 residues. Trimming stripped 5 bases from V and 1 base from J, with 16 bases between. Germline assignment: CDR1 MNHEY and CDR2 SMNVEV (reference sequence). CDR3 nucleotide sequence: TGTGCCAGCAGTCCCCTCATCGGGGAGGGCACAGATACGCAGTATTTT. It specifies CASSPLIGEGTDTQYF.

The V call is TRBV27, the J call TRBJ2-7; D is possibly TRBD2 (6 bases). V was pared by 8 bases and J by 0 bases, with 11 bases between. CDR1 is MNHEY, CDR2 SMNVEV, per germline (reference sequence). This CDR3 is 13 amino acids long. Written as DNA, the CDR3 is TGTGCCAGCCCGGACGGGAGCTCCTACGAGCAGTACTTC. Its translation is CASPDGSSYEQYF.

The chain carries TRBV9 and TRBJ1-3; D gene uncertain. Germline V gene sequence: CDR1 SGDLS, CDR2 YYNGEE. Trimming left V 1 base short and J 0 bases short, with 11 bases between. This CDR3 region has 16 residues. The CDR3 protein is CASSVKPVDSGNTIYF. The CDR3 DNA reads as TGTGCCAGCAGCGTAAAGCCGGTCGACTCTGGAAACACCATATATTTT.

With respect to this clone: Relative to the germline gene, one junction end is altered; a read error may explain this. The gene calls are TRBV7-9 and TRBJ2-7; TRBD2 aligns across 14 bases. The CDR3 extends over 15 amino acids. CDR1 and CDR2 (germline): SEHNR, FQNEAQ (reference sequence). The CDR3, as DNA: TGTTCCAGCAGCTGGGGGACTAGCGGGAGCAACGAGCAGTACTTC. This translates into CSSSWGTSGSNEQYF.

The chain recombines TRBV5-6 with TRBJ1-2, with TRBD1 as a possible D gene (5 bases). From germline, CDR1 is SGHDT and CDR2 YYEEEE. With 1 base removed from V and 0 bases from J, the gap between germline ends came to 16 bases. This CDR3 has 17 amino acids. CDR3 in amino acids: CASSLFFGTPSNYGYTF. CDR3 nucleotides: TGTGCCAGCAGCTTGTTTTTCGGGACTCCCTCTAACTATGGCTACACCTTC. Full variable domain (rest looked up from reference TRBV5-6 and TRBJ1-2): DAGVTQSPTHLIKTRGQQVTLRCSPKSGHDTVSWYQQALGQGPQFIFQYYEEEERQRGNFPDRFSGHQFPNYSSELNVNALLLGDSALYLCASSLFFGTPSNYGYTFGSGTRLTVV.

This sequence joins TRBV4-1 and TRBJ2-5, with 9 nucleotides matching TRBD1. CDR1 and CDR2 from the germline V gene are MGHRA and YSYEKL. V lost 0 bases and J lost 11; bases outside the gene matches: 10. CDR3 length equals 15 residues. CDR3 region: CASSQEGTGIREQYF. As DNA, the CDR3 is TGCGCCAGCAGCCAAGAAGGGACAGGGATTCGGGAGCAGTACTTC.